Following are 2 T cell receptor beta chains from one sample sequenced in a study of regulatory T cells in long-lasting Graves disease. The TCR beta library used iRepertoire HTBI primers with Arm-PCR amplification of CDR3. TCRdb analysed the multiplex PCR reads with MiXCR anew, one entry per CDR3 protein. Found here are around 340,000 distinct CDR3 sequences, roughly a fifth of them singletons; the top ten hold about 29%. As for time point: persistent/refractory GD, antithyroid drugs over 5 years with positive TRAb. RNA isolated from PBMCs was used to make the TCR library. The sample was peripheral blood mononuclear cells (PBMCs), taken when the disease was refractory, from a patient treated with antithyroid drugs. Every receptor here comes from a female donor with Graves disease.

For this clonotype: At one end, the junction sequence differs from germline, possibly due to a read error. V gene TRBV18 combines with J gene TRBJ2-5; TRBD1 matches 10 bases. The germline V gene encodes CDR1 KGHSH and CDR2 LQKENI. The CDR3 totals 15 residues. The CDR3 protein is CVSSPGQGPRRTQYF. CDR3 in DNA: TGTGTCAGCTCACCGGGACAGGGGCCACGACGGACCCAGTACTTC. Variable domain in full (rest from reference TRBV18 and TRBJ2-5): NAGVMQNPRHLVRRRGQEARLRCSPMKGHSHVYWYRQLPEEGLKFMVYLQKENIIDESGMPKERFSAEFPKEGPSILRIQQVVRGDSAAYFCVSSPGQGPRRTQYFGPGTRLLVL.

This clonotype has at least ten counts. The rearrangement joins TRBV7-8 to TRBJ2-4; TRBD1 might be the D (6 bases). Per the germline V gene, CDR1 is SGHVS and CDR2 is FQNEAQ. Trimming stripped 2 bases from V and 2 bases from J, with 10 bases between. This CDR3 contains 15 residues. The chain's CDR3 is CASSLSRGPKNIQYF. CDR3 bases: TGTGCCAGCAGCTTAAGCAGGGGACCCAAAAACATTCAGTACTTC.